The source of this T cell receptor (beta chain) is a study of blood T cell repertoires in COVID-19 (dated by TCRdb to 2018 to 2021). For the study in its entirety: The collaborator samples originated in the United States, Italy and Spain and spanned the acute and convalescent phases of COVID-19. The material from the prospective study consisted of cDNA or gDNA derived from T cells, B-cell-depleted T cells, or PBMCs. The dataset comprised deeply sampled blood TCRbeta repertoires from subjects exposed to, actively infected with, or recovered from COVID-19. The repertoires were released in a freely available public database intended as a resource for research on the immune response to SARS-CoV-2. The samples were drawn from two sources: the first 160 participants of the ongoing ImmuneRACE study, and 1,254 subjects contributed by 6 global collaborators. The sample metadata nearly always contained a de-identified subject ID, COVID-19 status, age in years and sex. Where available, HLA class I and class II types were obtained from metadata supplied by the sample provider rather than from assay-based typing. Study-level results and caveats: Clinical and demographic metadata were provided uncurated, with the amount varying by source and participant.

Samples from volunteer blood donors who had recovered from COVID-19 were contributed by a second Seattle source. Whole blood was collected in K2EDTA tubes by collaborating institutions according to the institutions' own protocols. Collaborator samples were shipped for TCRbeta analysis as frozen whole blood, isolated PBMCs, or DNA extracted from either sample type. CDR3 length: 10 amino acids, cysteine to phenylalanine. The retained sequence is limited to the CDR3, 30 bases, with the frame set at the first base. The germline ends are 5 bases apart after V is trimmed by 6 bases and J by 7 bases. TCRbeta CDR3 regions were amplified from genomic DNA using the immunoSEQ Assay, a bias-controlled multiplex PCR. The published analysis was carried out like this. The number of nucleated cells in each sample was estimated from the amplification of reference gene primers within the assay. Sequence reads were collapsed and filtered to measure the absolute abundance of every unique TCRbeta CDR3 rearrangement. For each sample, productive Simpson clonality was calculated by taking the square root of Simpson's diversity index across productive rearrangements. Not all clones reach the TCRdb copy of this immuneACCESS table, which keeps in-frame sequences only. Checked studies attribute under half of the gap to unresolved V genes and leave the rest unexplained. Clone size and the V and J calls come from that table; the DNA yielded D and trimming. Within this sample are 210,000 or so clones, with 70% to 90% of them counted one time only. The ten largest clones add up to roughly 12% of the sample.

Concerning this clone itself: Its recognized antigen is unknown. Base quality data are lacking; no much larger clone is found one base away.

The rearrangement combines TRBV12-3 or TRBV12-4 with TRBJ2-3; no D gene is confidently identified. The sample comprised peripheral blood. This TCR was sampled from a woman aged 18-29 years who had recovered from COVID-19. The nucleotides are TGTGCCAGCAGCCGTCATACGCAGTATTTT. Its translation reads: CASSRHTQYF.